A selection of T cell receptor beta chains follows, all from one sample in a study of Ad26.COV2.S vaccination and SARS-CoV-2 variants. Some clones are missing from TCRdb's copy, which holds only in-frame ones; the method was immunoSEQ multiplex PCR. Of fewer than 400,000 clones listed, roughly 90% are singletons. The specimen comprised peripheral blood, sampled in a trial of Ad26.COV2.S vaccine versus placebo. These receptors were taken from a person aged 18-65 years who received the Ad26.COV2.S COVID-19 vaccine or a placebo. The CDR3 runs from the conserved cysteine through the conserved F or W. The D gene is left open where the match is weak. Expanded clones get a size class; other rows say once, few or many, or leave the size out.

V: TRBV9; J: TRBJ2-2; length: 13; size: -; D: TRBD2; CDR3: CASSMRGTGELFF; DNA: TGTGCCAGCAGCATGCGGGGGACCGGGGAGCTGTTTTTT
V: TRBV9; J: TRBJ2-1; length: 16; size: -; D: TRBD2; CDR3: CASSVAGRESYNEQFF; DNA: TGTGCCAGCAGCGTAGCGGGGCGGGAGTCCTACAATGAGCAGTTCTTC
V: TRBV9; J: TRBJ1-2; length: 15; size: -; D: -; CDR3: CASSVAVELYGGYTF; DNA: TGTGCCAGCAGCGTAGCGGTAGAGCTCTACGGCGGCTACACCTTC
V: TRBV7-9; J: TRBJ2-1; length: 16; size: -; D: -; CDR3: CASSPRAGPSYNEQFF; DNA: TGTGCCAGCAGCCCCCGGGCAGGGCCCTCCTACAATGAGCAGTTCTTC
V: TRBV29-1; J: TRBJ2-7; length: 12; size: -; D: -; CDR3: CSVGLSVHEQYF; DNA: TGCAGCGTTGGGCTTTCTGTCCACGAGCAGTACTTC
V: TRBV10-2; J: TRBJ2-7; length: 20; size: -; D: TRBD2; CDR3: CASSESRLATGLAVANEQYF; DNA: TGCGCCAGCAGTGAGTCGAGATTAGCGACGGGACTAGCGGTCGCCAACGAGCAGTACTTC
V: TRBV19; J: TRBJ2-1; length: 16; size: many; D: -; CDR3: CASSIGPGGRGHEQFF; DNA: TGTGCCAGTAGTATAGGCCCGGGGGGCAGGGGGCATGAGCAGTTCTTC
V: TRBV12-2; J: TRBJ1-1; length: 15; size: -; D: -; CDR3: CASRSRDSVNTEAFF; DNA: TGTGCAAGTCGCTCCAGGGACAGCGTGAACACTGAAGCTTTCTTT
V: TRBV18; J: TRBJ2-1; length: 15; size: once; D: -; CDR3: CASSPPRQGTNEQFF; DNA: TGTGCCAGCTCACCACCGCGTCAGGGGACGAATGAGCAGTTCTTC
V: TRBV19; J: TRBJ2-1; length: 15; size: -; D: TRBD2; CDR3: CASSIPSGRANEQFF; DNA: TGTGCCAGTAGTATCCCTAGCGGGAGGGCCAATGAGCAGTTCTTC
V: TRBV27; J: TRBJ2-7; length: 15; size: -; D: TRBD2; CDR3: CASSLSSGVAGEQYF; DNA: TGTGCCAGCAGTTTATCCTCCGGGGTAGCGGGAGAGCAGTACTTC
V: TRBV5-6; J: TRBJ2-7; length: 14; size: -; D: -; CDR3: CASSSLHTAGEQYF; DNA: TGTGCCAGCAGCTCATTACATACGGCGGGCGAGCAGTACTTC
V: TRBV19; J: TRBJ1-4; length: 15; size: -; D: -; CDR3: CASSTYRDTNEKLFF; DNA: TGTGCCAGTAGTACCTACCGGGACACAAATGAAAAACTGTTTTTT
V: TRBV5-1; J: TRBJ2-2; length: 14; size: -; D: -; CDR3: CASSPVRGTGELFF; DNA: TGCGCCAGCAGCCCCGTTCGGGGTACCGGGGAGCTGTTTTTT
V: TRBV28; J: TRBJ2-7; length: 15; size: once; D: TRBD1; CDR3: CASSGTGTGVYEQYF; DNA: TGTGCCAGCAGTGGCACCGGGACAGGGGTCTACGAGCAGTACTTC
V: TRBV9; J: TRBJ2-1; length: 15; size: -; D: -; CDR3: CASSVGQGTYNEQFF; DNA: TGTGCCAGCAGCGTAGGGCAGGGAACCTACAATGAGCAGTTCTTC
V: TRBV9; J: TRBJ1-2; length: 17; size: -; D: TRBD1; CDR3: CASSEGVRTGNDYGYTF; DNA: TGTGCCAGCAGCGAGGGGGTCAGGACAGGGAATGACTATGGCTACACCTTC
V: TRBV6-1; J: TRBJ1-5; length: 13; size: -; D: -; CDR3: CASSEVQGQPQHF; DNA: TGTGCCAGCAGTGAAGTACAGGGTCAGCCCCAGCATTTT
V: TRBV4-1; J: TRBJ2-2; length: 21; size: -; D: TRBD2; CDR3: CASSQLALAGSGRASTGELFF; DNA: TGCGCCAGCAGCCAACTAGCCCTAGCGGGAAGCGGGAGAGCGAGCACCGGGGAGCTGTTTTTT
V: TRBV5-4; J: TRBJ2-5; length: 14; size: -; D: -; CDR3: CASSRLGGLETQYF; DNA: TGTGCCAGCAGCAGACTAGGGGGTCTTGAGACCCAGTACTTC
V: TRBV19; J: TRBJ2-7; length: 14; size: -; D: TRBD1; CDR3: CASSQGTGPYEQYF; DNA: TGTGCCAGTAGTCAAGGGACAGGCCCCTACGAGCAGTACTTC
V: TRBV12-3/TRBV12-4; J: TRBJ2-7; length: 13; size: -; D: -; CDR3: CASSLDHSYEQYF; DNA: TGTGCCAGCAGTCTGGACCACTCCTACGAGCAGTACTTC
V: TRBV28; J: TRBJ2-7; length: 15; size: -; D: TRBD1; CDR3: CASSSGQESSYEQYF; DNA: TGTGCCAGCAGTAGTGGACAGGAGAGCTCCTACGAGCAGTACTTC
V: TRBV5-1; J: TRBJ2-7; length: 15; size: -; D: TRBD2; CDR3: CASSLESGRFYEQYF; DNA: TGCGCCAGCAGCTTGGAAAGCGGGAGGTTCTACGAGCAGTACTTC
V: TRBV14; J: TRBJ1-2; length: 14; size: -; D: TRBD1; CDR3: CASSPVTGEYGYTF; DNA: TGTGCCAGCAGCCCCGTTACAGGGGAATATGGCTACACCTTC
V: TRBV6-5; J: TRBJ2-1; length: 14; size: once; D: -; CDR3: CATGDTESYNEQFF; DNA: TGTGCCACTGGCGATACCGAATCCTACAATGAGCAGTTCTTC
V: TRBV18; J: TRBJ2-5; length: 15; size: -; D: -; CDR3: CASSPPGRPQETQYF; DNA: TGTGCCAGCTCACCCCCGGGACGGCCTCAAGAGACCCAGTACTTC
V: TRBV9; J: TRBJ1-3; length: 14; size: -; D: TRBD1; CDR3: CASSAGQGINTIYF; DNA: TGTGCCAGCAGCGCAGGACAGGGGATTAACACCATATATTTT
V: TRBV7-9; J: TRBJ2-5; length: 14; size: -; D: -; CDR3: CASSPRRGGETQYF; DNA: TGTGCCAGCAGCCCCCGGAGGGGAGGAGAGACCCAGTACTTC
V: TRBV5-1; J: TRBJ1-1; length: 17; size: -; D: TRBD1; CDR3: CASSPGGSGGLNTEAFF; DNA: TGCGCCAGCAGCCCTGGTGGGTCAGGGGGCTTGAACACTGAAGCTTTCTTT
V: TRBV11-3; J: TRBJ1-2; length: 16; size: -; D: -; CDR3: CASSLSGEWSHYGYTF; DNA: TGTGCCAGCAGCTTAAGTGGAGAGTGGAGCCACTATGGCTACACCTTC
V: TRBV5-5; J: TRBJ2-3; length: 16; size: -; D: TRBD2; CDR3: CASSFLAGTPTDTQYF; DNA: TGTGCCAGCAGCTTTCTAGCGGGAACCCCCACAGATACGCAGTATTTT
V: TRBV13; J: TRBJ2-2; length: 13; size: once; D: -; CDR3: CASSLKYTGELFF; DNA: TGTGCCAGCAGCTTAAAATACACCGGGGAGCTGTTTTTT
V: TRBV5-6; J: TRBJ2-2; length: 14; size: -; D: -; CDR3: CASSLILNTGELFF; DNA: TGTGCCAGCAGCCTAATATTAAACACCGGGGAGCTGTTTTTT
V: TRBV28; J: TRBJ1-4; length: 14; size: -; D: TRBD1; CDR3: CASSSGTGGEKLFF; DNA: TGTGCCAGCAGTTCCGGGACAGGGGGTGAAAAACTGTTTTTT
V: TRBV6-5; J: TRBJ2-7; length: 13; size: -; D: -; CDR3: CASRTDPGYEQYF; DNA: TGTGCCAGCAGGACAGACCCCGGCTACGAGCAGTACTTC
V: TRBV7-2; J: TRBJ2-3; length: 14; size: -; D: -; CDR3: CASSGGSGTDTQYF; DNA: TGTGCCAGCAGCGGGGGGAGCGGCACAGATACGCAGTATTTT
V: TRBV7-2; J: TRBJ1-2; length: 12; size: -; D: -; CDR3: CASSPDRRGYTF; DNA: TGTGCCAGCAGCCCGGACAGACGTGGCTACACCTTC
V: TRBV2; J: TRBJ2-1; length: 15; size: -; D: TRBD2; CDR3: CASTGSGRTYNEQFF; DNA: TGTGCCAGCACCGGGAGCGGGAGGACCTACAATGAGCAGTTCTTC
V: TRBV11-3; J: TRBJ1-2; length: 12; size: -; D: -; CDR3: CASSQGPPGYTF; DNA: TGTGCCAGCAGCCAGGGACCTCCGGGCTACACCTTC
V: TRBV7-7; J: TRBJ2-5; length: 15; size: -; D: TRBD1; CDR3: CASSPTGRGEETQYF; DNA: TGTGCTAGCAGCCCGACAGGGCGAGGGGAAGAGACCCAGTACTTC
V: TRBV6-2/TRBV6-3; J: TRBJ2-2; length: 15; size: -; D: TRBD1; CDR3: CASSSNDRDTGELFF; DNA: TGTGCCAGCAGCTCCAACGACAGGGACACCGGGGAGCTGTTTTTT
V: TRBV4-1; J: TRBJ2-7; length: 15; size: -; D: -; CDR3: CASSQISTGEYEQYF; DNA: TGCGCCAGCAGCCAAATTTCGACAGGCGAATACGAGCAGTACTTC
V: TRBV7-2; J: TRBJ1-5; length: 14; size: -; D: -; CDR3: CASSLVSSLEAQHF; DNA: TGTGCCAGCAGCTTAGTCTCGAGCCTCGAGGCCCAGCATTTT